A single sample is the source of the 21 T cell receptor beta chains below, sequenced in a study of blood T cell repertoires in COVID-19. Repertoires were generated with immunoSEQ multiplex PCR, while TCRdb's copy carries only in-frame clones and drops some. The repertoire includes more than 200,000 clones, roughly 82% of them detected once, and 4.5% to 6% sits in the top ten. The specimen was peripheral blood. These receptors came from an elderly woman with active or convalescent COVID-19.

The genes are TRBV19 and TRBJ2-2; no clear D gene. The germline V gene encodes CDR1 LNHDA and CDR2 SQIVND (reference sequence). The V end lost 6 bases, the J end lost 4 bases, and 15 bases lay between the germline ends. The CDR3 loop spans 15 amino acids. CDR3 residues: CASRPLTIPTGELFF. CDR3 coding DNA: TGTGCCAGTAGGCCCCTCACAATTCCCACCGGGGAGCTGTTTTTT.

This chain uses TRBV5-1 with TRBJ2-1; 8 bases line up with TRBD2. The germline CDR1 and CDR2 sequences are SGHRS and YFSETQ. The CDR3 extends over 18 amino acids. J was trimmed by 6 bases and V by 0 bases; bases with no gene match: 14. The CDR3 DNA sequence: TGCGCCAGCAGCTTGGCCGGGGTAGCGGGAATAGCTGGCAATGAGCAGTTCTTC. Its protein is CASSLAGVAGIAGNEQFF.

The rearrangement joins TRBV10-2 to TRBJ2-1; TRBD1 aligns across 9 bases. J was trimmed by 10 bases and V by 4 bases; bases with no gene match: 11. The length of the CDR3 is 15 residues. The germline V gene has CDR1 WSHSY and CDR2 SAAADI. The CDR3 spells CASSAPGQGGAEQFF. Here the CDR3 DNA reads TGCGCCAGCAGTGCCCCGGGACAGGGTGGAGCCGAGCAGTTCTTC.

This rearrangement joins TRBV7-9 to TRBJ2-1; 14 bases are shared with TRBD2. The germline CDR1 and CDR2 sequences are SEHNR and FQNEAQ (reference sequence). Trimming cost V 3 bases and J 9 bases; bases outside gene matches: 7. The length of the CDR3 is 16 residues. The CDR3 DNA reads as TGTGCCAGCAGCTTCGCCGGGACTAGCGGGAGCGGTGAGCAGTTCTTC. It specifies CASSFAGTSGSGEQFF.

This clone was seen a few times. The chain is built from TRBV5-1 and TRBJ2-1; 10 bases map to TRBD2. After removal of 4 bases from V and 6 bases from J, the junction contained 16 bases not matched to a gene. The CDR3 spans 18 residues. Germline CDR1 and CDR2: SGHRS and YFSETQ. The CDR3 is CASSTMASGRALGNEQFF. In DNA form, the CDR3 reads TGCGCCAGCAGCACCATGGCGAGCGGGAGGGCTTTGGGCAATGAGCAGTTCTTC.

This chain uses TRBV6-2 or TRBV6-3 with TRBJ2-1; TRBD2 aligns across 9 bases. This CDR3 region has 16 residues. The germline V gene encodes CDR1 MNHEY and CDR2 SVGEGT. After removal of 6 bases from V and 4 bases from J, the junction contained 10 bases not matched to a gene. The CDR3 bases are TGTGCCAGCAGCGGACTAGCGCGACTTTCTTACAATGAGCAGTTCTTC. Its translation is CASSGLARLSYNEQFF.

This clone was seen once. The V and J genes are TRBV19 and TRBJ1-5; 8 bases are shared with TRBD1. The germline gives CDR1 LNHDA, CDR2 SQIVND (reference sequence). This CDR3 is 15 amino acids long. The trim removed 8 bases at V and 3 bases at J, leaving 9 bases unmatched. The CDR3 DNA follows: TGTGCCAGTGGATCAGGACAGGGTGTCAATCAGCCCCAGCATTTT. Amino acids: CASGSGQGVNQPQHF.

The chain joins TRBV2 to TRBJ2-5, with TRBD2 matching over 15 bases. The CDR3 is 18 amino acids. Per the germline V gene, CDR1 is SNHLY and CDR2 is FYNNEI. V lost 6 bases, J lost 4 bases, and 12 bases stayed unmatched. CDR3 protein: CASSKGTSGGTLRETQYF. CDR3 sequence (DNA): TGTGCCAGCAGCAAGGGGACTAGCGGGGGGACCTTGCGAGAGACCCAGTACTTC.

The chain combines TRBV19 with TRBJ2-5; 10 nucleotides agree with TRBD1. CDR3 length: 14 residues. V was pared by 5 bases and J by 4 bases, with 4 bases of the junction left unmatched. CDR1 and CDR2 from the germline V gene are LNHDA and SQIVND (reference sequence). The CDR3 DNA reads as TGTGCCAGTAGTCCGGGACAGGGGACAGAGACCCAGTACTTC. It codes for CASSPGQGTETQYF.

The V gene is TRBV12-3 or TRBV12-4, the J gene TRBJ1-4; D gene ambiguous. The V end lost 1 base, the J end lost 10 bases, and 7 bases lay between the germline ends. The CDR3 spans 12 residues. CDR3 region: CASSLDFGKLFF. CDR3 coding DNA: TGTGCCAGCAGTTTAGATTTCGGAAAACTGTTTTTT.

The chain carries TRBV2 and TRBJ2-5; TRBD2 aligns across 12 bases. V lost 2 bases to trimming and J lost 4 bases; unmatched junction nucleotides: 2. The germline gives CDR1 SNHLY, CDR2 FYNNEI. This CDR3 has 15 residues. DNA for the CDR3: TGTGCCAGCAGTGAACAACTAGCGGGAGGAGAGACCCAGTACTTC. This sequence encodes CASSEQLAGGETQYF.

The rearrangement joins TRBV24-1 to TRBJ1-1; 7 bases line up with TRBD1. V dropped 3 bases and J dropped 5; count of bases not matched to a gene: 8. From germline, CDR1 is KGHDR and CDR2 SFDVKD. The CDR3 consists of 15 residues. The CDR3 bases are TGTGCCACCAGTGATACGGGTAGGGGGCTTACTGAAGCTTTCTTT. This encodes CATSDTGRGLTEAFF.

The J gene is TRBJ1-1, the V gene TRBV2; no reliable D call. The CDR3 contains 13 residues. Per the germline V gene, CDR1 is SNHLY and CDR2 is FYNNEI. Deletions cut 4 bases from V and 0 bases from J, with 6 bases between. The CDR3 reads CASSVQMNTEAFF. The CDR3 region has the DNA TGTGCCAGCAGTGTACAGATGAACACTGAAGCTTTCTTT.

About this clone: Other DNA sequences in this sample translate to the same CDR3. V usage is TRBV5-1 and J usage is TRBJ2-1, with D perhaps matching TRBD2 (5 bases). The V and J ends lost 4 bases and 4 bases respectively, with 9 bases between them. The CDR3 is made up of 13 amino acids. The germline V gene encodes CDR1 SGHRS and CDR2 YFSETQ. Here the CDR3 DNA reads TGCGCCAGCAGCCGGCCGGGATACAATGAGCAGTTCTTC. Translated: CASSRPGYNEQFF.

J is TRBJ2-5 and V is TRBV5-6, with 9 bases matching TRBD1. This CDR3 is 15 amino acids long. The junction had 7 bases not matched to a gene; V was cut back by 4 bases and J by 3 bases. Germline assignment: CDR1 SGHDT and CDR2 YYEEEE. The CDR3 loop is CASSGRGTGKETQYF. The CDR3 bases are TGTGCCAGCAGCGGGAGAGGGACAGGGAAAGAGACCCAGTACTTC.

The chain employs TRBV6-1 and TRBJ1-1, with 7 bases matching TRBD1. The germline V gene has CDR1 MNHNS and CDR2 SASEGT. V shed 2 bases, J shed 9 bases, and the junction held 6 bases outside the gene matches. The CDR3 contains 13 residues. The CDR3 protein is CASSETGQVKAFF. The CDR3 DNA is TGTGCCAGCAGTGAAACAGGACAGGTTAAAGCTTTCTTT.

Only a few counts were recorded for this clone. This chain connects TRBV2 to TRBJ2-5, with TRBD2 identical over 9 bases. Unmatched junction bases numbered 3, after V lost 4 bases and J lost 3 bases. The CDR3 length is 14 residues. Germline V gives CDR1 SNHLY, CDR2 FYNNEI. The CDR3 loop reads CASSVGLAKETQYF. The CDR3 coding sequence is TGTGCCAGCAGTGTAGGACTAGCGAAAGAGACCCAGTACTTC.

This clone was observed a single time. This chain joins TRBV5-1 and TRBJ2-2; D may be TRBD2 (6 bases). Trimming pared 5 bases from V and 6 bases from J, leaving 17 bases between. Germline values: CDR1 SGHRS, CDR2 YFSETQ. This CDR3 comprises 15 residues. The CDR3 region has the DNA TGCGCCAGCAGTTCTTCAGGGACTTCCGCCGGGGAGCTGTTTTTT. As protein: CASSSSGTSAGELFF.

V gene TRBV28 combines with J gene TRBJ1-2, with 9 nucleotides matching TRBD1. Germline V gives CDR1 MDHEN, CDR2 SYDVKM. The CDR3 totals 14 residues. J gave up 5 bases and V 6 bases, and 7 bases lay outside the gene matches. CDR3 bases: TGTGCCAGCAGACGGACAGGGGTGGAATATGGCTACACCTTC. This codes for CASRRTGVEYGYTF.

The chain employs TRBV5-1 and TRBJ2-2; TRBD2 matches 13 bases. V lost 4 bases, J lost 4 bases, and 10 bases stayed unmatched. The CDR3 covers 18 residues. Germline V gene lookup returns CDR1 SGHRS and CDR2 YFSETQ. The DNA for the CDR3 is TGCGCCAGCAGCCACGGACTAGCGGGAGTTTTAGGCACCGGGGAGCTGTTTTTT. It specifies CASSHGLAGVLGTGELFF.

In nucleotides, the CDR3 is TGTGCCAGCAGTAGAGGGGGGGGCTCTGGAAACACCATATATTTT. This sequence encodes CASSRGGGSGNTIYF. The V gene is TRBV2, the J gene TRBJ1-3; tentatively, D is TRBD1 (6 bases). Trimming pared 5 bases from V and 0 bases from J, leaving 11 bases between. This CDR3 contains 15 residues. Per germline, CDR1 SNHLY and CDR2 FYNNEI.